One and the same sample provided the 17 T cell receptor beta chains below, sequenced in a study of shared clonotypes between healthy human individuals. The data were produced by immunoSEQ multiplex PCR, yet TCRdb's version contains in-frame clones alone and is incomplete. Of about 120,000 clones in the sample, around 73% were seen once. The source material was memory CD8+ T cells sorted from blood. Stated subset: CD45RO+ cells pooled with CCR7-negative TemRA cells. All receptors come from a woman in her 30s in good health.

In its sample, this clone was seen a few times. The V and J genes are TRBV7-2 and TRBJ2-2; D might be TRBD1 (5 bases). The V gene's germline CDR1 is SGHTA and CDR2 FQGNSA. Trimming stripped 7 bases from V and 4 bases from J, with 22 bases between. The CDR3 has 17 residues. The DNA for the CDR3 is TGTGCCAGCAAACACACCAGGGAAAGAGTCAGCACCGGGGAGCTGTTTTTT. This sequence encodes CASKHTRERVSTGELFF.

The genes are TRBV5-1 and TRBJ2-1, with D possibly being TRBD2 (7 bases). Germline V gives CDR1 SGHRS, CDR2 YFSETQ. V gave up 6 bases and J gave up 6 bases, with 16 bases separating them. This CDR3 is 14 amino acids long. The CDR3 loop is CASTAGGLPNEQFF. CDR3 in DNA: TGCGCCAGCACCGCCGGGGGGCTTCCCAATGAGCAGTTCTTC.

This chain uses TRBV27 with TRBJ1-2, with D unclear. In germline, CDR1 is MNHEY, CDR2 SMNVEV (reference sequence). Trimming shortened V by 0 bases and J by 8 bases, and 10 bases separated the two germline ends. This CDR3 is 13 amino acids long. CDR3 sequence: CASSLSRAGGYTF. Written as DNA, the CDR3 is TGTGCCAGCAGTTTATCGAGGGCTGGGGGCTACACCTTC.

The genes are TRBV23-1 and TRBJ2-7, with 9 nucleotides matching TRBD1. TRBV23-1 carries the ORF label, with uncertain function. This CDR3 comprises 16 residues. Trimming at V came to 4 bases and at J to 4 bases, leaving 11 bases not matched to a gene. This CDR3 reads CASSPSGQGVRYEQYF. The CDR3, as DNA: TGCGCCAGCAGTCCCTCGGGACAGGGAGTTCGTTACGAGCAGTACTTC.

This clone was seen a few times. DNA of the CDR3: TGTGCCAGCAGTTTTCGGACTAGCAAATCATATGAGCAGTTCTTC. Translation: CASSFRTSKSYEQFF. The J gene is TRBJ2-1, the V gene TRBV28, with 8 bases lining up with TRBD2. CDR1 MDHEN and CDR2 SYDVKM come from the germline V gene. The length of the CDR3 is 15 residues. The V segment lost 3 bases and the J segment 8 bases; nucleotides outside the gene matches: 9.

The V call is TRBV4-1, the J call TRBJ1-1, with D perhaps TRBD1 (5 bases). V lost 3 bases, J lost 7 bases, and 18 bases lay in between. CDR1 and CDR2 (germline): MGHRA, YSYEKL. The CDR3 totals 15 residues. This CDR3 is CASSHALGGYSEAFF. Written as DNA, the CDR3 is TGCGCCAGCAGCCATGCCCTGGGGGGGTACAGTGAAGCTTTCTTT.

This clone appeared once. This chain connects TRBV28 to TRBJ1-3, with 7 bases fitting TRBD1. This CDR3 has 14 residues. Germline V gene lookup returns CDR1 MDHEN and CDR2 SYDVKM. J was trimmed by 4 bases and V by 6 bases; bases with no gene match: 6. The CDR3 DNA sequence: TGTGCCAGCAGCCCTCCGACAGGGGGAAACACCATATATTTT. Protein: CASSPPTGGNTIYF.

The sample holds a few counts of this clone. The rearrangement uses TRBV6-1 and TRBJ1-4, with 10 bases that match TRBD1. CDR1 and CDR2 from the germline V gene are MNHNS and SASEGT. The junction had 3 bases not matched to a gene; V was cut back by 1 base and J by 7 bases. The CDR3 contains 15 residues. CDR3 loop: CASSEGQGAFEKLFF. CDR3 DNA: TGTGCCAGCAGTGAAGGACAGGGGGCTTTTGAAAAACTGTTTTTT.

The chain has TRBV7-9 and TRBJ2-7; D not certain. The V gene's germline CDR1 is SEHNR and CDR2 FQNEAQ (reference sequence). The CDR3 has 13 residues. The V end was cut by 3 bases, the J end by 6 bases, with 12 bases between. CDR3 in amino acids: CASSFSRLPEQYF. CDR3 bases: TGTGCCAGCAGCTTCTCCCGACTTCCCGAGCAGTACTTC.

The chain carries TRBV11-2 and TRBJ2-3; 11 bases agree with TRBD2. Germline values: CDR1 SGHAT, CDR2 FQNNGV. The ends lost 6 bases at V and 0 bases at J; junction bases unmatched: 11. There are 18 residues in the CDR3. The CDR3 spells CASRTGTSGTASTDTQYF. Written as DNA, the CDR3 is TGTGCCAGCAGGACAGGGACTAGCGGAACAGCTAGCACAGATACGCAGTATTTT.

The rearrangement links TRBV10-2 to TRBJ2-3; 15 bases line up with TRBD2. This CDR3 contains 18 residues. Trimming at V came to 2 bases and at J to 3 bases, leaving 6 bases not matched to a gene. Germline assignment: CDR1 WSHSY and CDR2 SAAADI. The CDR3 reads CASSEGGLAGGRTDTQYF. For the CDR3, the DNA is TGCGCCAGCAGTGAGGGAGGACTAGCGGGAGGGAGGACAGATACGCAGTATTTT.

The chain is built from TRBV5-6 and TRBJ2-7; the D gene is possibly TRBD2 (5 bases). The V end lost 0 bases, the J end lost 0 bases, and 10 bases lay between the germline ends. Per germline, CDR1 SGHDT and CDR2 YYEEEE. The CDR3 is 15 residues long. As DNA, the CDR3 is TGTGCCAGCAGCTTGGGGAGCGGTGTCTCCTACGAGCAGTACTTC. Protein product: CASSLGSGVSYEQYF.

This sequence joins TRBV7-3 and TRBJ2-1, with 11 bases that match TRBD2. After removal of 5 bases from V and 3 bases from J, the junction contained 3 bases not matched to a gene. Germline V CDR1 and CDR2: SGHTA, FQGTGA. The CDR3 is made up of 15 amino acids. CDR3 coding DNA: TGTGCCAGCAGCGCTCTAGCGGGAGGCTACAATGAGCAGTTCTTC. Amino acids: CASSALAGGYNEQFF.

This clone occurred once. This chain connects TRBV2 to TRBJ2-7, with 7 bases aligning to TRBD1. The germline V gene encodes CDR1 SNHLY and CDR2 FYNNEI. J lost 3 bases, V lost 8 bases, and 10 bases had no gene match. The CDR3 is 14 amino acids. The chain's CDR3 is CASDTGVGNYEQYF. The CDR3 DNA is TGTGCCAGCGACACAGGGGTGGGGAACTACGAGCAGTACTTC.

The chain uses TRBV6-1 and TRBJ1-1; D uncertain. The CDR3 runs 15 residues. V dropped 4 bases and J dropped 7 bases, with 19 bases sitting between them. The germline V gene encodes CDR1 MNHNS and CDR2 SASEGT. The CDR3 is CASSGFRLIAIEAFF. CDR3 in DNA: TGTGCCAGCAGTGGTTTCAGGCTGATCGCCATTGAAGCTTTCTTT.

For the CDR3, the DNA is TGTGCCAGCAGCCCGACCTCGGGCGCAGATACGCAGTATTTT. Residues: CASSPTSGADTQYF. The chain recombines TRBV7-3 with TRBJ2-3; D is unclear. The CDR3 contains 14 residues. Germline V gene sequence: CDR1 SGHTA, CDR2 FQGTGA. V was pared by 5 bases and J by 4 bases, with 13 bases between.

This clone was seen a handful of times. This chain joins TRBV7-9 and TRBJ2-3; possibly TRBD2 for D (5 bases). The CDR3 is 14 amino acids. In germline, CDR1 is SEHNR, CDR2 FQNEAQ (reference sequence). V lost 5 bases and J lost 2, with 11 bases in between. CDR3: CASSVSGNTDTQYF. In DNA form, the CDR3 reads TGTGCCAGCAGCGTAAGCGGAAACACAGATACGCAGTATTTT.